This TCR beta chain was observed in a study of blood T cell repertoires in COVID-19. Study-level information: Sites across the United States, Italy and Spain contributed samples from acute and convalescent COVID-19.

The assay was immunoSEQ multiplex PCR, and TCRdb's table has in-frame clones only and misses some. The table has about 310,000 clones, around 90% seen once. V was pared by 7 bases and J by 5 bases, with 15 bases between. Germline V gene data show CDR1 as SNHLY and CDR2 as FYNNEI. The CDR3 length is 14 residues. The rearrangement links TRBV2 to TRBJ1-5; tentative D call: TRBD1 (6 bases). The clonotype was recovered from a man aged 65 to 79 with acute or convalescent COVID-19. Sequencing was performed on peripheral blood. The CDR3 is CASKQRGSHQPQHF. The CDR3 nucleotides read TGTGCCAGCAAACAGAGGGGGAGCCATCAGCCCCAGCATTTT.